The entry below gives a single T cell receptor (beta chain) sequence along with its context. These data originate in a study of blood T cell repertoires in COVID-19. Generated by immunoSEQ multiplex PCR, the TCRdb table keeps only in-frame clones and is missing some. The data hold 150,000 or so clones, with about nine tenths observed a single time. V lost 4 bases and J lost 3; bases outside the gene matches: 12. The germline V gene encodes CDR1 LNHDA and CDR2 SQIVND (reference sequence). This CDR3 contains 16 residues. The sequence came from a man older than 75 with acute or convalescent COVID-19. The V gene is TRBV19, the J gene TRBJ2-7; TRBD1 agrees at 7 bases. The sample was peripheral blood. The CDR3: CASSTDGTVRSYEQYF. CDR3 DNA sequence: TGTGCCAGTAGTACAGACGGGACAGTCAGAAGCTACGAGCAGTACTTC.